A single TCR beta chain is shown here with its context. The antigen it binds to is not known. Gene names and germline sequences here are the mouse ones. The CDR3 goes on 1 residue after the read ends, and that part is filled in from the germline J gene. This sample was taken from a study of tissue T cells after allogeneic stem cell transplantation (dated 2022 in TCRdb). Background on the whole study: TCR beta repertoires were profiled across many tissues obtained from research autopsies of patients with and without GVHD, as well as in mouse models of GVHD. The human part of the study was a prospective observational study with no blinding and no randomization.

V is trimmed back by 0 bases and J by 2 bases, and the junction contains 1 base that no gene match accounts for. As encoded in the germline V gene (reference sequence), CDR1 is SNHLY while CDR2 is FYNGKV. The CDR3 starts with the cysteine, ends with the phenylalanine, and has 16 residues. The DNA covers only part of the CDR3, 45 bases in frame from base 1. The time point label, as the study defines it: mouse harvest day 7 after allogeneic transplant. Each mouse graft, delivered by tail vein injection, combined 10^6 splenic CD5+ T cells with 10^7 T-cell-depleted bone marrow cells. Mouse GVHD was modeled in a major MHC-mismatch B6 (H2b) into BALB/c (H2d) model, with tissues profiled at day 7 or 14. On day 7 or 14 post-transplant, mouse tissues and retro-orbital blood were harvested with separate sterile tools for each animal, and livers were flushed before harvest. Before genomic DNA isolation with the DNeasy Blood & Tissue Kit, mouse tissues were minced with razor blades in buffered saline.

The study at large found these results: The study did not determine which tissue TCRs were alloreactive or antigen-specific, and some clones might have been persisting host cells. Within patients, how anatomically similar tissues were was a major factor shaping TCR repertoire composition, regardless of disease or transplant status. Not many T cell clones showed up in more than one patient, yet clustering based on motifs uncovered repertoire signatures that were shared across patients in a tissue-specific way. In both patients and mice, T cells from blood and spleen covered only a limited part of the TCR repertoire found in tissues. Sampling depth was acknowledged as a limitation, and the patient cohort was both small and clinically heterogeneous.

The library was built by means of the immunoSEQ multiplex PCR assay. TCRbeta CDR3 sequencing was performed at survey depth by Adaptive Biotechnologies, and CDR3 sequences, V/J genes, productive frequency and template counts were reported. Amplification of TCR beta CDR3 regions was performed from genomic DNA rather than from RNA. From the authors' description of their analysis: Jensen-Shannon divergence was used to quantify pairwise repertoire overlap between tissues, with a value of 1 indicating complete divergence and a value of 0 indicating identical repertoires. Based on pairwise JSD values, tissues were grouped by single-linkage agglomerative hierarchical clustering, and the results were shown as dendrograms. GLIPH2 was run on all patient samples with simulation_depth 1000, kmer_min_depth 3, cdr3_length_cutoff 8, keeping groups with more than two unique CDR3s. In a standardized tissue-overlap score, Jaccard GLIPH-group overlap across patients was extrapolated to a standard repertoire size of 1000 clones. To look at how diversity was associated with clinical or experimental variables, linear mixed-effect models were used, with tissue treated as a fixed effect and individual treated as a random effect. What TCRdb holds here is the immuneACCESS table cut down to in-frame rearrangements. Part of the clones is not present; checked against another copy, under half of the missing clones reflect an unresolved V gene, and the others are unexplained. V, J and clone size derive from that table, while D and trimming were established from the DNA sequence. The sample data list roughly 6,600 clones, and around half of these were observed just once. Roughly 8% of the sample is in the top ten clones.

The receptor was isolated from a female BALB/c mouse given C57BL/6 T cells with graft-versus-host disease after an allogeneic hematopoietic cell transplant. The sequenced material came from lymph node tissue. The rearrangement combines TRBV3 with TRBJ2-2; 9 central nucleotides agree with TRBD2. CDR3 bases read: TGTGCCAGCAGCTTAGCGCTGGGGGGGAACACCGGGCAGCTCTAC. Its protein reads: CASSLALGGNTGQLY. The entire CDR3 reads CASSLALGGNTGQLYF.